Detailed here is one T cell receptor (beta chain). Its target is not known. This sample stems from a study of CD8 T cells in ankylosing spondylitis. General study results and limits: CD8+ by phenotype, disease-linked clones were relatively rare in peripheral blood. Prior literature has documented some motif variants in synovial fluid and blood from reactive arthritis. Characteristic, it appeared, of ankylosing spondylitis blood was a TCR beta motif of roughly eight highly homologous variants. Significantly higher representation of disease-linked clones was reported for matched ankylosing spondylitis synovial fluid.

Researchers built TCR beta libraries using quantitative 5'-RACE with molecular barcodes. TCRdb itself ran the 5' RACE reads through MiXCR, one entry per CDR3 protein. The sample has about 400,000 distinct CDR3 sequences, about 20% seen once. The length of the CDR3 is 14 residues. V was pared by 1 base and J by 3 bases, with 10 bases between. The receptor's source is a male donor with ankylosing spondylitis. Material: blood, either unsorted or a sorted T cell fraction (not recorded which). The chain employs TRBV12-3 or TRBV12-4 and TRBJ2-7; D gene uncertain. CDR3 nucleotides: TGTGCCAGCAGTTTAGGCAGCCTATACTACGAGCAGTACTTC. Translating gives CASSLGSLYYEQYF.